This T cell receptor (beta chain) was identified in a study of blood T cell repertoires in COVID-19. Trimming shortened V by 7 bases and J by 6 bases, and 18 bases separated the two germline ends. Germline lookup yields CDR1 MNHEY and CDR2 SVGAGI. This CDR3 spans 14 amino acids. Libraries were prepared by immunoSEQ multiplex PCR; TCRdb keeps only in-frame clonotypes and omits some of them. The table records 65,000 to 90,000 clones, around 90% of them present only once. This rearrangement joins TRBV6-5 to TRBJ1-2; D is undetermined. Sequenced sample: peripheral blood. The TCR was taken from a man under 40 with acute or convalescent COVID-19. This CDR3 reads CASKVTTGFDGYTF. Written as DNA, the CDR3 is TGTGCCAGCAAAGTTACAACGGGGTTTGATGGCTACACCTTC.